This TCR beta chain was captured by sequencing in a study of Graves' ophthalmopathy and Graves' hyperthyroidism. Comments on this clonotype: The junction departs from germline at one end; a sequencing error may be responsible.

Hyperthyroidism patients, all newly diagnosed, had under 2 months' duration and ages of 18 to 65. The CDR3 totals 14 residues. Germline-derived CDR1 and CDR2 are MNHEY and SVGAGI. As the template, RNA transcripts were used to amplify TCR beta CDR3 regions. A first-round RT-PCR used HTBI primers, followed by a second-round multiplex PCR. TCRdb re-analysed the multiplex PCR reads in MiXCR, keeping a single row per CDR3 protein. The repertoire holds 20,000 to 25,000 distinct CDR3 sequences, with 48% as singletons. The sequence derives from an adult woman with stable Graves' hyperthyroidism. The V gene is TRBV6-5, the J gene TRBJ1-1, with unresolved D. Sequencing was performed on peripheral blood. The CDR3 protein is CASSYSPMNTEVFF. DNA of the CDR3: TGTGCCAGCAGTTACTCTCCTATGAACACCGAAGTTTTCTTT.